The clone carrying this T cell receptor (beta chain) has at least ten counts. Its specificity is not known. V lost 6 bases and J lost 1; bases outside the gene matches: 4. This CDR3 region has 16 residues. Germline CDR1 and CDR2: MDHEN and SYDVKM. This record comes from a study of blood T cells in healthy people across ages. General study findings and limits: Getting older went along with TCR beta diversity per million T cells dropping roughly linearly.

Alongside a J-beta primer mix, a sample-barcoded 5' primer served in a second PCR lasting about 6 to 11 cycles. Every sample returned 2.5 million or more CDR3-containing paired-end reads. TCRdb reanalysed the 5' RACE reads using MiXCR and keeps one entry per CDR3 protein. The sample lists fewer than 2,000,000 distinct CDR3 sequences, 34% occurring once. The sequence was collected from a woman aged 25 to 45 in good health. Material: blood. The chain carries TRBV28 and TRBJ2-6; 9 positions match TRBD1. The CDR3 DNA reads TGTGCCAGCAGACCACAGGGGGCGTCTGGGGCCAACGTCCTGACTTTC. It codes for CASRPQGASGANVLTF.